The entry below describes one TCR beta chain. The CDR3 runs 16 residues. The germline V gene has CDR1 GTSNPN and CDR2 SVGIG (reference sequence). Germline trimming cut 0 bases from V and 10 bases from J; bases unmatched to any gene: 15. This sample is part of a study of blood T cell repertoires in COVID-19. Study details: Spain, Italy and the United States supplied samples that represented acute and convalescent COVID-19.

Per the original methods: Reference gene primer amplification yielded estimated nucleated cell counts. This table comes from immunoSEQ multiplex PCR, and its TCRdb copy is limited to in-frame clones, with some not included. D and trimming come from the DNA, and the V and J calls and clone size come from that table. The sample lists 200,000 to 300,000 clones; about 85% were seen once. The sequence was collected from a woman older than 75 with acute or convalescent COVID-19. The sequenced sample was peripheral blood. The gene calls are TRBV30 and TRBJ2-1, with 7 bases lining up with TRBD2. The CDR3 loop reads CAWSVWSSGFYGEQFF. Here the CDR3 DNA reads TGTGCCTGGAGTGTATGGTCTAGCGGATTTTACGGGGAGCAGTTCTTC.